This paragraph covers one T cell receptor beta chain sequence. What antigen it recognizes has not been identified. Base quality data are lacking; no much larger clone is found one base away. V loses 4 bases at its end and J loses 7 bases; junction bases beyond the gene matches: 13. The cysteine opens and the phenylalanine closes a CDR3 of 15 amino acids. Only the CDR3 DNA is retained, 45 bases long and in frame from the first base. The germline V gene provides CDR1 SQVTM and CDR2 ANQGSEA. Library creation used PCR. Sequencing used an Illumina HiSeq 2500. Molecular barcoding was employed in the preparation of TCR libraries, with unique molecular identifiers being used to normalize TCRbeta repertoire quantification. TCRdb reworked the public reads: Q25 trimming with fastp, MiXCR clone assembly, productive beta chains retained. Every entry covers one CDR3 protein and lists the most common genes and DNA from its rows. Across this sample there are around 340,000 distinct CDR3 sequences, with approximately 12% seen only once. The ten largest make up 3.5% to 4.5% of the sample.

This record comes from a study of T-cell reconstitution after alpha-beta-depleted transplantation in children (TCRdb year 2016). Broadly, across the study: The study quantitatively tracked T-cell immune reconstitution after TCRalphabeta/CD19-depleted allogeneic hematopoietic cell transplantation in children using TCR repertoire profiling.

Sequences were derived from PBMCs, sampled from the stem cell graft. The source of this sequence is a human donor who donated a stem cell graft to a child with Fanconi anemia. The V gene is TRBV29-1 and the J gene is TRBJ2-5; TRBD2 lines up with 9 middle nucleotides. The nucleotide sequence is given as TGCAGCGTTGGAGACCATAGCGGGGGCGGGGGGACCCAGTACTTC. Protein translation: CSVGDHSGGGGTQYF.